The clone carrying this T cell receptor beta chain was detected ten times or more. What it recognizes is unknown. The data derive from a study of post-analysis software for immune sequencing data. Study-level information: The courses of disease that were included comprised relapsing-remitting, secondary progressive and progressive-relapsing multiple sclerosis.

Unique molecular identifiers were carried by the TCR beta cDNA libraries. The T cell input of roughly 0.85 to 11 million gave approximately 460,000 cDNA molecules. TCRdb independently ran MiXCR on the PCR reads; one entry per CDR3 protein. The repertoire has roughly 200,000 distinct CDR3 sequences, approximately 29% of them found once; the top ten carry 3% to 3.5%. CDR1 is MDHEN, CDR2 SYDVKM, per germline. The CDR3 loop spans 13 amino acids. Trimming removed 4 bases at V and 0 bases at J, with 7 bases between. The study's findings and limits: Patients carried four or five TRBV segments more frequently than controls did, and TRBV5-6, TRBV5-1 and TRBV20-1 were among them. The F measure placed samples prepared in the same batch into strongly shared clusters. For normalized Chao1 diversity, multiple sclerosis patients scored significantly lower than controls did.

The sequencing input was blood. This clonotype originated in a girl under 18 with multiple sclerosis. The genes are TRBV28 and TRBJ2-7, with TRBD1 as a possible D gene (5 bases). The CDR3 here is CASSWTSSYEQYF. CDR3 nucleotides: TGTGCCAGCAGTTGGACATCCTCCTACGAGCAGTACTTC.